These 32 T cell receptor beta chains came from one sample sequenced in a study of blood T cell repertoires in COVID-19. Measured with immunoSEQ multiplex PCR; TCRdb has only the in-frame clones, and not every one. Seen here are fewer than 350,000 clones, approximately 81% observed once, and the top ten hold 2.5% to 3%. The sequencing input was peripheral blood. These receptors were taken from a woman in her sixties or seventies with active or convalescent COVID-19.

With respect to this clone: This sample also contains other DNA sequences that code for the same CDR3. The CDR3 loop reads CASSPPGGAYEQYF. The DNA of the CDR3 is TGTGCCAGCTCACCACCGGGGGGGGCCTACGAGCAGTACTTC. The J gene is TRBJ2-7, the V gene TRBV18, with 7 bases lining up with TRBD2. Per the germline V gene, CDR1 is KGHSH and CDR2 is LQKENI. V was pared by 0 bases and J by 2 bases, with 1 base of the junction left unmatched. The CDR3 totals 14 residues.

The CDR3 DNA follows: TGTGCCAGCTCACCGGGGACAGGGCAATACCGCGGAAAACTGTTTTTT. It specifies CASSPGTGQYRGKLFF. The chain links TRBV18 to TRBJ1-4; 9 bases align to TRBD1. Trimming took 3 bases from V and 10 from J; bases not matched to a gene: 12. The CDR3 runs to 16 residues. Germline V gene sequence: CDR1 KGHSH, CDR2 LQKENI.

CDR3 loop: CASKTGTTDTQYF. CDR3 nucleotide sequence: TGTGCCAGCAAGACAGGAACCACAGATACGCAGTATTTT. The chain couples TRBV7-9 to TRBJ2-3; D possibly corresponds to TRBD1 (6 bases). Germline lookup yields CDR1 SEHNR and CDR2 FQNEAQ (reference sequence). The CDR3 runs 13 residues. V was clipped by 7 bases and J by 2 bases, with 10 bases between them.

The V call is TRBV7-9, the J call TRBJ1-6; D uncertain. Germline V gene data show CDR1 as SEHNR and CDR2 as FQNEAQ (reference sequence). The CDR3 spans 10 residues. The V end lost 5 bases, the J end lost 14 bases, and 7 bases lay between the germline ends. CDR3 DNA sequence: TGTGCCAGCAGCCGGGAGACCCTCCACTTT. Translated: CASSRETLHF.

The J gene is TRBJ2-3, the V gene TRBV4-1; 10 positions match TRBD2. Germline CDR1 and CDR2: MGHRA and YSYEKL. The CDR3 is made up of 16 amino acids. The junction had 4 bases not matched to a gene; V was cut back by 4 bases and J by 0 bases. In nucleotides, the CDR3 is TGCGCCAGCAGCCCAGGACTAGCGGTGAGCACAGATACGCAGTATTTT. Its protein product is CASSPGLAVSTDTQYF.

In its sample, this clone was seen a few times. This chain joins TRBV11-2 and TRBJ1-6; no clear D gene. Looked up from germline, CDR1 is SGHAT and CDR2 is FQNNGV. With 1 base removed from V and 7 bases from J, the gap between germline ends came to 2 bases. CDR3 length: 12 amino acids. CDR3 protein: CASSLANSPLHF. CDR3 DNA: TGTGCCAGCAGCTTAGCGAATTCACCCCTCCACTTT.

As concerns this clone: This could be a read error, since a much larger clone is one nucleotide away. Other DNA sequences of this sample code for an identical CDR3. The chain uses TRBV5-1 and TRBJ2-2, with 10 bases fitting TRBD2. J gave up 1 base and V 3 bases, and 3 bases lay outside the gene matches. CDR1 SGHRS and CDR2 YFSETQ come from the germline V gene. The CDR3 extends over 16 amino acids. Here the CDR3 DNA reads TGCGCCAGCAGCTCTTTAGCGGGGGGGAACACCGGGGAGCTGTTTTTT. Protein product: CASSSLAGGNTGELFF.

V gene TRBV18 combines with J gene TRBJ1-1; TRBD1 matches at 7 bases. Looked up from germline, CDR1 is KGHSH and CDR2 is LQKENI. The CDR3 has 12 residues. Trimming at V came to 6 bases and at J to 8 bases, leaving 6 bases not matched to a gene. This CDR3 is CASSYGDREAFF. CDR3 DNA sequence: TGTGCCAGCTCGTACGGGGACAGAGAAGCTTTCTTT. Full variable domain (missing parts from reference TRBV18 and TRBJ1-1): NAGVMQNPRHLVRRRGQEARLRCSPMKGHSHVYWYRQLPEEGLKFMVYLQKENIIDESGMPKERFSAEFPKEGPSILRIQQVVRGDSAAYFCASSYGDREAFFGQGTRLTVV.

The V and J genes are TRBV11-1 and TRBJ2-7; 9 bases match TRBD1. The germline V gene encodes CDR1 SGHAT and CDR2 FQDESV (reference sequence). V lost 1 base, J lost 0 bases, and 1 base stayed unmatched. The CDR3 has 15 residues. CDR3: CASSLGTGVSYEQYF. CDR3 bases: TGTGCCAGCAGCTTAGGGACAGGGGTCTCCTACGAGCAGTACTTC.

This sequence joins TRBV4-3 and TRBJ1-4; D is perhaps TRBD1 (6 bases). Trimming removed 3 bases from V and 4 bases from J, with 12 bases in between. This CDR3 region has 15 residues. Germline CDR1 LGHNA, CDR2 YSLEER. CDR3 coding DNA: TGCGCCAGCAGCCATTTGGACAGCCATAATGAAAAACTGTTTTTT. Translated: CASSHLDSHNEKLFF.

Notes on this clone: Because the CDR3's place on the DNA is in doubt, the DNA is left out and the CDR3 is given as listed by TCRdb. The chain has TRBV7-3 and TRBJ2-1; TRBD1 reflects the table's D call only, with no check against the DNA. The germline V gene encodes CDR1 SGHTA and CDR2 FQGTGA. The CDR3 comprises 16 residues, both ends counted. The CDR3 protein is CASSLTGGDFGNEQFF.

The chain recombines TRBV30 with TRBJ2-5; TRBD2 might be the D (6 bases). The V gene lost 5 bases and the J gene lost 4 bases, with 17 bases spanning the gap. Germline CDR1 reads GTSNPN; CDR2 reads SVGIG (reference sequence). The CDR3 length is 14 residues. The CDR3: CAWGVGGSAETQYF. The DNA for the CDR3 is TGTGCCTGGGGCGTCGGAGGGTCGGCAGAGACCCAGTACTTC.

This clone showed up just once. The genes are TRBV21-1 and TRBJ2-2; TRBD1, the D gene given by the table, was not confirmed from the DNA. TRBV21-1 is a pseudogene locus. The CDR3 loop spans 17 amino acids. This chain's CDR3 is CASSKFKLGVGTGELFF. The CDR3 region has the DNA TGTGCCAGCAGTAAATTTAAATTAGGGGTCGGCACCGGGGAGCTGTTTTTT.

J is TRBJ1-1 and V is TRBV5-5; D possibly corresponds to TRBD1 (5 bases). Germline loops: CDR1 SGHKS, CDR2 YYEKEE (reference sequence). The CDR3 length is 15 residues. V was cut by 4 bases and J by 1 base, with 14 bases left in between. CDR3 sequence: CASSPSGLQNTEAFF. CDR3 coding DNA: TGTGCCAGCAGCCCCTCAGGGCTACAGAACACTGAAGCTTTCTTT.

The rearrangement uses TRBV9 and TRBJ2-1, with 14 bases lining up with TRBD2. J gave up 5 bases and V 4 bases, and 5 bases lay outside the gene matches. Germline CDR1 reads SGDLS; CDR2 reads YYNGEE. The CDR3 runs to 16 residues. The CDR3 DNA follows: TGTGCCAGCAGCCCCCGGACTAGCGGGGGGCACAATGAGCAGTTCTTC. This codes for CASSPRTSGGHNEQFF.

The genes are TRBV6-6 and TRBJ1-2; D is undetermined. In germline, CDR1 is MNHNY, CDR2 SVGAGI (reference sequence). CDR3 length: 13 amino acids. The germline V and J ends were trimmed by 2 bases and 5 bases, with 9 bases remaining between them. The CDR3 here is CASSYEALYGYTF. The CDR3 DNA sequence: TGTGCCAGCAGTTACGAGGCCCTTTATGGCTACACCTTC.

For the CDR3, the DNA is TGTGCCAGCAGTTACGGAGACAGGTTCAATGAGCAGTTCTTC. This sequence encodes CASSYGDRFNEQFF. The chain recombines TRBV6-6 with TRBJ2-1; perhaps TRBD1 as D (6 bases). The length of the CDR3 is 14 residues. V lost 2 bases and J lost 6, with 11 bases in between. The germline V gene encodes CDR1 MNHNY and CDR2 SVGAGI (reference sequence).

The V gene is TRBV9, the J gene TRBJ2-1, with 8 positions matching TRBD2. The V gene end was trimmed by 0 bases and the J gene end by 6 bases; junction bases not matched to a gene: 8. In germline, CDR1 is SGDLS, CDR2 YYNGEE. The CDR3 sequence is 16 residues long. The chain's CDR3 is CASSVEGSGAPNEQFF. In DNA, the CDR3 is TGTGCCAGCAGCGTAGAAGGTAGCGGGGCCCCCAATGAGCAGTTCTTC.

CDR3 bases: TGTGCCAGCAGCTTAGATCGTTTCACAGATACGCAGTATTTT. Amino acids: CASSLDRFTDTQYF. The rearrangement uses TRBV11-3 and TRBJ2-3; unclear D gene. Germline CDR1 SGHNT, CDR2 YENEEA. V lost 0 bases and J 2 bases, leaving 6 bases between the germline ends. The CDR3 extends over 14 amino acids.

Details on this clone: One end of the junction is discordant with germline, which a read error may explain. The DNA of the CDR3 is TGTGCCAGCAGCTTAGCCGGGCAGGGAACTGCAGCTTTCTTT. Protein product: CASSLAGQGTAAFF. This sequence joins TRBV11-2 and TRBJ1-1; D perhaps matches TRBD1 (5 bases). This CDR3 is 14 amino acids long. CDR1 and CDR2 (germline): SGHAT, FQNNGV.

This clone has a single count. As DNA, the CDR3 is TGTGCCAGCAGCTTAGCGCTAGAGAATGAGCAGTTCTTC. Amino acid sequence: CASSLALENEQFF. The rearrangement links TRBV7-2 to TRBJ2-1; D gene ambiguous. Germline CDR1 is SGHTA and CDR2 is FQGNSA. CDR3 length: 13 residues. Trimming took 0 bases from V and 7 from J, leaving 7 bases between them.

This rearrangement joins TRBV27 to TRBJ1-4; D is uncertain. Germline CDR1 is MNHEY and CDR2 is SMNVEV (reference sequence). This CDR3 has 14 residues. Trimming left V 6 bases short and J 4 bases short, with 12 bases between. CDR3 protein: CASSLPGNNEKLFF. CDR3 DNA sequence: TGTGCCAGCAGCTTACCCGGTAATAATGAAAAACTGTTTTTT.

This clone was seen a single time. The chain is built from TRBV7-8 and TRBJ2-5, with D possibly TRBD2 on 6 matching bases. The V gene's germline CDR1 is SGHVS and CDR2 FQNEAQ. This CDR3 comprises 15 residues. Trimming left V 5 bases short and J 4 bases short, with 17 bases between. This CDR3 reads CASSPIWGVGETQYF. The CDR3 coding sequence is TGTGCCAGCAGCCCCATTTGGGGGGTGGGAGAGACCCAGTACTTC.

This rearrangement joins TRBV2 to TRBJ2-2; D uncertain. Germline CDR1 SNHLY, CDR2 FYNNEI. V was cut by 1 base and J by 7 bases, with 13 bases left in between. CDR3 length equals 15 residues. CDR3 amino acids: CASSEDARFGGELFF. The CDR3 DNA follows: TGTGCCAGCAGTGAAGATGCGAGGTTCGGCGGGGAGCTGTTTTTT. Based on the CDR3 plus reference TRBV2 and TRBJ2-2, the full variable domain is EPEVTQTPSHQVTQMGQEVILRCVPISNHLYFYWYRQILGQKVEFLVSFYNNEISEKSEIFDDQFSVERPDGSNFTLKIRSTKLEDSAMYFCASSEDARFGGELFFGEGSRLTVL.

The rearrangement links TRBV6-5 to TRBJ1-1; D unclear. This CDR3 region has 13 residues. Germline assignment: CDR1 MNHEY and CDR2 SVGAGI. V lost 3 bases to trimming and J lost 1 base, with 6 bases between them. This CDR3 is CASSYGENTEAFF. CDR3 DNA sequence: TGTGCCAGCAGTTATGGAGAGAACACTGAAGCTTTCTTT.

This chain connects TRBV6-2 or TRBV6-3 to TRBJ1-2; 7 bases are a match to TRBD1. CDR1 is MNHEY and CDR2 is SVGEGT in the germline V gene. The ends lost 0 bases at V and 3 bases at J; junction bases unmatched: 7. This CDR3 has 16 amino acids. CDR3 DNA sequence: TGTGCCAGCAGTTACTCCCCAGGGGGTAGCGACTATGGCTACACCTTC. It translates to CASSYSPGGSDYGYTF.

This chain connects TRBV2 to TRBJ1-3, with D possibly being TRBD1 (5 bases). The ends were cut back, 0 bases at V and 0 bases at J, with 6 bases in the middle. Germline CDR1 SNHLY, CDR2 FYNNEI. CDR3 size: 15 residues. The DNA for the CDR3 is TGTGCCAGCAGTGAAGCTGACAGCTCTGGAAACACCATATATTTT. It codes for CASSEADSSGNTIYF.

The V and J genes are TRBV18 and TRBJ1-1, with TRBD1 as a possible D gene (5 bases). The germline CDR1 and CDR2 sequences are KGHSH and LQKENI. This CDR3 spans 14 amino acids. Trimming left V 5 bases short and J 8 bases short, with 18 bases between. The CDR3: CASSGTAGGREAFF. The CDR3 bases are TGTGCCAGCTCAGGGACGGCAGGTGGGAGGGAAGCTTTCTTT. The full variable domain, completed using reference TRBV18 and TRBJ1-1, is NAGVMQNPRHLVRRRGQEARLRCSPMKGHSHVYWYRQLPEEGLKFMVYLQKENIIDESGMPKERFSAEFPKEGPSILRIQQVVRGDSAAYFCASSGTAGGREAFFGQGTRLTVV.

This clone is categorized as large. The chain links TRBV15 to TRBJ1-5, with D hard to call. The CDR3 has 15 residues. With 1 base removed from V and 0 bases from J, the gap between germline ends came to 7 bases. The germline V gene has CDR1 LNHNV and CDR2 YYDKDF (reference sequence). CDR3 sequence reads: CATSRVALSNQPQHF. CDR3 bases: TGTGCCACCAGCAGAGTGGCCCTTAGCAATCAGCCCCAGCATTTT.

This chain uses TRBV5-4 with TRBJ2-5; 8 bases agree with TRBD2. The CDR3 runs to 14 residues. Germline-derived CDR1 and CDR2 are SGHNT and YYREEE (reference sequence). V gave up 4 bases and J gave up 5 bases; unmatched junction bases: 7. CDR3 sequence (DNA): TGTGCCAGCAGCCCTGGACTAGCTACGGAGACCCAGTACTTC. Its protein is CASSPGLATETQYF.

The chain employs TRBV7-9 and TRBJ1-1, with 7 positions matching TRBD1. V dropped 3 bases and J dropped 4; count of bases not matched to a gene: 2. Germline CDR1 SEHNR, CDR2 FQNEAQ (reference sequence). The CDR3 is 13 amino acids. CDR3 sequence: CASSLYRGTEAFF. In DNA, the CDR3 is TGTGCCAGCAGCTTGTACAGGGGCACTGAAGCTTTCTTT.

A few counts support this clone. This chain links TRBV6-2 or TRBV6-3 with TRBJ2-3, with 14 positions matching TRBD2. The V segment lost 5 bases and the J segment 1 base; nucleotides outside the gene matches: 2. CDR1 is MNHEY, CDR2 SVGEGT, per germline. The CDR3 has 16 residues. The CDR3 bases are TGTGCCAGCAGTCGGACTAGCGGGGGGCGCACAGATACGCAGTATTTT. Translated, it gives CASSRTSGGRTDTQYF.